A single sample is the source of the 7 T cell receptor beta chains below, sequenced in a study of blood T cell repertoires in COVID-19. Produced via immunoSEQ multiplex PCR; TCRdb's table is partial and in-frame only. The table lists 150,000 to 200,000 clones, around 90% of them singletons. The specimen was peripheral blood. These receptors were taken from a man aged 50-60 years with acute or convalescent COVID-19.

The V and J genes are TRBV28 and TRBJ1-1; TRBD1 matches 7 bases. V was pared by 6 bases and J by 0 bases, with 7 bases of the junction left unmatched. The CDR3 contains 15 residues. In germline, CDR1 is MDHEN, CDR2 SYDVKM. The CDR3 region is CASSPYDRVNTEAFF. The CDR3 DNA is TGTGCCAGCAGCCCTTATGACAGGGTGAACACTGAAGCTTTCTTT.

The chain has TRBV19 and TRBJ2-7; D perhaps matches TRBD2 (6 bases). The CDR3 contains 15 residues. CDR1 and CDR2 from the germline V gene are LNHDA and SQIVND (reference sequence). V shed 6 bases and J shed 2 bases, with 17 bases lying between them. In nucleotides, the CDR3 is TGTGCCAGTAGGCACGCTAGCGCGATGACCTACGAGCAGTACTTC. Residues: CASRHASAMTYEQYF. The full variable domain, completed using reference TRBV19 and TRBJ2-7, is DGGITQSPKYLFRKEGQNVTLSCEQNLNHDAMYWYRQDPGQGLRLIYYSQIVNDFQKGDIAEGYSVSREKKESFPLTVTSAQKNPTAFYLCASRHASAMTYEQYFGPGTRLTVT.

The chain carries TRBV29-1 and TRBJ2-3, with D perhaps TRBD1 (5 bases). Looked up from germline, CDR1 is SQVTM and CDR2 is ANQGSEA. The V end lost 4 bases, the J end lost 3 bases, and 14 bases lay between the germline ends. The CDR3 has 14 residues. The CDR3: CSVGQGIRTDTQYF. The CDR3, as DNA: TGCAGCGTTGGGCAGGGAATCAGGACAGATACGCAGTATTTT.

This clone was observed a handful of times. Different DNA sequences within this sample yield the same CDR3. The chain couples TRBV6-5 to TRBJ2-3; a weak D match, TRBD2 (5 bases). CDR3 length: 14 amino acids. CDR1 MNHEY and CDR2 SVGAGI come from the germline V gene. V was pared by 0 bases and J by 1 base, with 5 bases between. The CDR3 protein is CASSYSRGTDTQYF. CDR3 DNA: TGTGCCAGCAGTTACTCGAGGGGCACAGATACGCAGTATTTT.

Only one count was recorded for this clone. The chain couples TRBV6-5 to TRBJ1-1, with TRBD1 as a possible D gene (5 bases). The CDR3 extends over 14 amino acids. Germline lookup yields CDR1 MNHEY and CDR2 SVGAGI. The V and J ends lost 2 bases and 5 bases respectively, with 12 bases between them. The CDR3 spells CASSYRGLVTEAFF. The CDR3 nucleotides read TGTGCCAGCAGTTACAGGGGATTGGTAACTGAAGCTTTCTTT.

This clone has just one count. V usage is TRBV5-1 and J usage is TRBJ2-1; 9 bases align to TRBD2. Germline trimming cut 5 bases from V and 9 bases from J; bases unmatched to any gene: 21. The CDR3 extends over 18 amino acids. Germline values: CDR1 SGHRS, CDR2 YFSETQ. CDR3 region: CASSPMAAGGPSGGEQFF. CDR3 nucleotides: TGCGCCAGCAGTCCAATGGCGGCGGGAGGGCCCTCGGGAGGTGAGCAGTTCTTC.

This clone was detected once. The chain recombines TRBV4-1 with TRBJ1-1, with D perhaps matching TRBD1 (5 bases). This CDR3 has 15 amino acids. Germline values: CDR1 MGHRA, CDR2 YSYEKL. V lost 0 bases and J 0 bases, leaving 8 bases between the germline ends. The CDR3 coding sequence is TGCGCCAGCAGCCAAGATCCAGGGATGAACACTGAAGCTTTCTTT. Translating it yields CASSQDPGMNTEAFF.